The 19 T cell receptor beta chains in this list originate from one sample, sequenced in a study of T cell responses to AZD1222 COVID-19 vaccine. The repertoire was sequenced with immunoSEQ multiplex PCR; TCRdb's copy has only in-frame clones and lacks some. Here the sample spans about 110,000 clones, roughly 89% being singletons. The input for sequencing was peripheral blood, taken on day 0 of MenACWY control vaccination. Source of these receptors: an adult in good health.

This clone appeared a single time. The chain joins TRBV7-9 to TRBJ2-7; the match to TRBD2 covers 10 bases. The germline gives CDR1 SEHNR, CDR2 FQNEAQ (reference sequence). The CDR3 spans 14 residues. J was trimmed by 2 bases and V by 8 bases; bases with no gene match: 6. This chain's CDR3 is CASDIAGGPYEQYF. CDR3 sequence (DNA): TGTGCCAGCGACATAGCGGGGGGTCCCTACGAGCAGTACTTC.

This chain joins TRBV30 and TRBJ2-6; the D gene is possibly TRBD2 (5 bases). The CDR3 is 18 amino acids. The germline V and J ends were trimmed by 3 bases and 1 base, with 19 bases remaining between them. In germline, CDR1 is GTSNPN, CDR2 SVGIG (reference sequence). The CDR3 region has the DNA TGTGCCTGGAGCCCGGGATGGGGTTCCCCTTCTGGGGCCAACGTCCTGACTTTC. Encoded protein: CAWSPGWGSPSGANVLTF.

This rearrangement joins TRBV5-1 to TRBJ1-2; 8 bases map to TRBD1. This CDR3 has 14 residues. J lost 4 bases, V lost 4 bases, and 6 bases had no gene match. The germline V gene encodes CDR1 SGHRS and CDR2 YFSETQ. The CDR3 here is CASSAGQGPYGYTF. CDR3 sequence (DNA): TGCGCCAGCAGCGCCGGACAGGGACCCTATGGCTACACCTTC. The full variable domain, its missing parts supplied by reference TRBV5-1 and TRBJ1-2, is KAGVTQTPRYLIKTRGQQVTLSCSPISGHRSVSWYQQTPGQGLQFLFEYFSETQRNKGNFPGRFSGRQFSNSRSEMNVSTLELGDSALYLCASSAGQGPYGYTFGSGTRLTVV.

This clone was picked up a small number of times. The chain joins TRBV6-5 to TRBJ1-6; TRBD1 might be the D (6 bases). The CDR3 runs to 15 residues. In germline, CDR1 is MNHEY, CDR2 SVGAGI. The ends were cut back, 0 bases at V and 4 bases at J, with 7 bases in the middle. The CDR3: CASSYSGQYNSPLHF. The CDR3 nucleotides are TGTGCCAGCAGTTACTCGGGACAATATAATTCACCCCTCCACTTT.

Turning to this clone: The sample carries other DNA sequences with the same CDR3. V usage is TRBV30 and J usage is TRBJ1-3, with D uncertain. The CDR3 runs to 12 residues. V lost 2 bases, J lost 4 bases, and 6 bases lay in between. Germline assignment: CDR1 GTSNPN and CDR2 SVGIG (reference sequence). The CDR3 DNA is TGTGCCTGGAGTCTTTTGGGAAACACCATATATTTT. As protein: CAWSLLGNTIYF.

This chain links TRBV28 with TRBJ1-4; TRBD1 aligns across 9 bases. V was clipped by 6 bases and J by 8 bases; unmatched bases: 7. From germline, CDR1 is MDHEN and CDR2 SYDVKM. This CDR3 is built from 14 residues. CDR3 coding DNA: TGTGCCAGCAGCTCCGGGACAGGGTGGGAAAAACTGTTTTTT. Translating gives CASSSGTGWEKLFF.

The chain combines TRBV2 with TRBJ1-1, with D possibly being TRBD1 (5 bases). The CDR3 extends over 16 amino acids. Germline V CDR1 and CDR2: SNHLY, FYNNEI. Trimming left V 4 bases short and J 4 bases short, with 19 bases between. The CDR3, as DNA: TGTGCCAGCAGTGGAACTCGCACCCTGGGGGGCACTGAAGCTTTCTTT. Amino acid sequence: CASSGTRTLGGTEAFF.

The chain carries TRBV5-5 and TRBJ2-2; 8 bases are shared with TRBD1. This CDR3 has 16 amino acids. Germline V CDR1 and CDR2: SGHKS, YYEKEE (reference sequence). The V segment lost 1 base and the J segment 4 bases; nucleotides outside the gene matches: 6. This chain's CDR3 is CASSLLYQGATGELFF. CDR3 DNA: TGTGCCAGCAGCTTGTTATACCAGGGGGCCACCGGGGAGCTGTTTTTT.

This chain connects TRBV27 to TRBJ1-1, with 7 positions matching TRBD1. The CDR3 contains 15 residues. Germline lookup yields CDR1 MNHEY and CDR2 SMNVEV (reference sequence). Unmatched junction bases numbered 7, after V lost 2 bases and J lost 4 bases. Here the CDR3 reads CASSLGSQGVTEAFF. The CDR3 bases are TGTGCCAGCAGTTTAGGGAGTCAGGGGGTCACTGAAGCTTTCTTT.

This sequence joins TRBV9 and TRBJ1-3; no reliable D call. Germline CDR1 SGDLS, CDR2 YYNGEE. V was clipped by 4 bases and J by 1 base, with 9 bases between them. There are 14 residues in the CDR3. The CDR3 DNA is TGTGCCAGCAGCCTTGACCGGTCTGGAAACACCATATATTTT. This codes for CASSLDRSGNTIYF. The whole variable domain, remainder taken from reference TRBV9 and TRBJ1-3, is DSGVTQTPKHLITATGQRVTLRCSPRSGDLSVYWYQQSLDQGLQFLIQYYNGEERAKGNILERFSAQQFPDLHSELNLSSLELGDSALYFCASSLDRSGNTIYFGEGSWLTVV.

The V and J genes are TRBV9 and TRBJ2-3, with 7 bases lining up with TRBD2. This CDR3 region has 16 residues. Germline V lookup: CDR1 SGDLS, CDR2 YYNGEE. Trimming removed 0 bases from V and 1 base from J; junction bases left unmatched: 5. This chain's CDR3 is CASSVVGGFGTDTQYF. CDR3 DNA sequence: TGTGCCAGCAGCGTAGTGGGGGGGTTCGGCACAGATACGCAGTATTTT.

This sequence joins TRBV7-9 and TRBJ1-6; TRBD1 is a possible D gene (5 bases). The CDR3 loop spans 19 amino acids. The germline gives CDR1 SEHNR, CDR2 FQNEAQ (reference sequence). The V gene lost 9 bases and the J gene lost 0 bases, with 24 bases spanning the gap. CDR3 DNA: TGTGCCAGTACGATGGACAAATCAGGGACGTTCTCCTATAATTCACCCCTCCACTTT. As protein: CASTMDKSGTFSYNSPLHF.

This clone was counted between two and nine times. The chain recombines TRBV7-2 with TRBJ2-7; D remains unclear. Germline-derived CDR1 and CDR2 are SGHTA and FQGNSA. The CDR3 contains 13 residues. Trimming stripped 5 bases from V and 2 bases from J, with 10 bases between. CDR3 in DNA: TGTGCCAGCAGCCTCAGCCGAACCTACGAGCAGTACTTC. Protein: CASSLSRTYEQYF.

The chain joins TRBV7-2 to TRBJ1-1, with D uncertain. Trimming took 5 bases from V and 2 from J, leaving 9 bases between them. This CDR3 is built from 13 residues. Germline CDR1 is SGHTA and CDR2 is FQGNSA. The CDR3 coding sequence is TGTGCCAGCAGCCAACATGTTAACACTGAAGCTTTCTTT. It specifies CASSQHVNTEAFF.

This clone has only one observation. V usage is TRBV2 and J usage is TRBJ2-7, with D hard to call. The CDR3 has 11 amino acids. V shed 8 bases and J shed 7 bases, with 12 bases lying between them. Germline CDR1 SNHLY, CDR2 FYNNEI. CDR3 protein: CASFISREQYF. CDR3 coding DNA: TGTGCCAGCTTTATATCTCGGGAGCAGTACTTC.

The V call is TRBV27, the J call TRBJ1-2, with 8 bases identical to TRBD1. With V trimmed by 5 bases and J by 5 bases, 7 bases remained unmatched. The germline gives CDR1 MNHEY, CDR2 SMNVEV (reference sequence). The CDR3 consists of 14 residues. In DNA, the CDR3 is TGTGCCAGCAGTCCAAGGACAGGGCCTTATGGCTACACCTTC. The encoded protein is CASSPRTGPYGYTF.

The J gene is TRBJ2-5, the V gene TRBV11-3; no clear D. Germline-derived CDR1 and CDR2 are SGHNT and YENEEA. V lost 0 bases, J lost 1 base, and 3 bases lay in between. This CDR3 is 13 amino acids long. In DNA form, the CDR3 reads TGTGCCAGCAGCTTAGAGACCCAAGAGACCCAGTACTTC. Amino acid sequence: CASSLETQETQYF.

The chain employs TRBV3-1 (or the pseudogene TRBV3-2) and TRBJ2-7; 8 bases line up with TRBD2. CDR3 length: 14 residues. The V gene end was trimmed by 2 bases and the J gene end by 2 bases; junction bases not matched to a gene: 2. Germline V gene data show CDR1 as LGHDT and CDR2 as YNNKEL (reference sequence). The CDR3 nucleotides are TGTGCCAGCAGCCAAACGGGGGGGCCCTACGAGCAGTACTTC. Protein sequence: CASSQTGGPYEQYF.

V and J are TRBV5-1 and TRBJ2-7; a possible D gene is TRBD1 (5 bases). V was trimmed by 0 bases and J by 4 bases, leaving 14 bases between them. The CDR3 covers 15 residues. Per the germline V gene, CDR1 is SGHRS and CDR2 is YFSETQ. The CDR3 nucleotides are TGCGCCAGCAGCTTGGCGGCAGGGTCGAGATACGAGCAGTACTTC. Translated: CASSLAAGSRYEQYF.